These T cell receptor beta chains were read from a single sample in a study of T cells after yellow fever vaccination. TCRdb passed the 5' RACE reads through MiXCR, listing each CDR3 protein once. The sample has approximately 550,000 distinct CDR3 sequences; 15% to 20% are singletons. The sample was PBMCs, taken 15 days after the yellow fever booster vaccination. The receptors shown here come from a man younger than 40 who received the YFV17D yellow fever vaccine. Both conserved end residues are part of each CDR3. A D gene is named only where the DNA matches it firmly. Size is stated for part of the rows, as once, few or many counts, or as a class when the clone is expanded.

j_call v_call clone_size d_call cdr3_aa cdr3_nt
TRBJ2-7 TRBV24-1 - - CATSGAQLDEQYF TGTGCCACCAGTGGGGCCCAACTGGACGAGCAGTACTTC
TRBJ2-3 TRBV7-2 - - CASSLALYSSTDTQYF TGTGCCAGCAGCTTAGCGCTTTATTCTAGCACAGATACGCAGTATTTT
TRBJ2-1 TRBV29-1 few - CSVVSRDEQFF TGCAGCGTTGTGAGTAGGGATGAGCAGTTCTTC
TRBJ2-1 TRBV29-1 - - CSVGLLVSYNEQFF TGCAGCGTCGGTTTGCTAGTCTCCTACAATGAGCAGTTCTTC
TRBJ1-1 TRBV29-1 few TRBD1 CSARGTQAFF TGCAGTGCCAGGGGGACACAAGCTTTCTTT
TRBJ2-2 TRBV3-1 few - CASSQLFEKAGELFF TGTGCCAGCAGCCAATTGTTCGAGAAGGCCGGGGAGCTGTTTTTT
TRBJ2-7 TRBV5-6 few - CATRRGKGYEQYF TGTGCCACCAGGAGGGGGAAGGGTTACGAGCAGTACTTC
TRBJ2-7 TRBV12-3/TRBV12-4 - - CASRWGGDYEQYF TGTGCCAGTCGGTGGGGCGGGGATTACGAGCAGTACTTC
TRBJ2-1 TRBV20-1 few TRBD1 CSGWGTGYNEQFF TGCAGTGGTTGGGGGACAGGCTACAATGAGCAGTTCTTC
TRBJ2-3 TRBV4-2 - TRBD2 CASRQDSQRWSGADTQYF TGTGCCAGCCGCCAAGATAGCCAAAGGTGGAGCGGGGCAGATACGCAGTATTTT
TRBJ2-3 TRBV6-2/TRBV6-3 few - CASSLRSDTVDTQYF TGTGCCAGCAGTTTGAGATCCGATACCGTGGATACGCAGTATTTT
TRBJ2-1 TRBV6-1 - TRBD2 CASSKRDSLTYNEQFF TGTGCCAGCAGTAAGCGGGACTCCTTAACCTACAATGAGCAGTTCTTC
TRBJ2-3 TRBV7-6 - - CASSSLSGLSNTDTQYF TGTGCCAGCAGCTCCCTCAGCGGGCTGTCCAACACAGATACGCAGTATTTT
TRBJ2-3 TRBV30 - TRBD2 CAWSVRRLAGGFTDTQYF TGTGCCTGGAGTGTACGACGACTAGCGGGAGGGTTCACAGATACGCAGTATTTT